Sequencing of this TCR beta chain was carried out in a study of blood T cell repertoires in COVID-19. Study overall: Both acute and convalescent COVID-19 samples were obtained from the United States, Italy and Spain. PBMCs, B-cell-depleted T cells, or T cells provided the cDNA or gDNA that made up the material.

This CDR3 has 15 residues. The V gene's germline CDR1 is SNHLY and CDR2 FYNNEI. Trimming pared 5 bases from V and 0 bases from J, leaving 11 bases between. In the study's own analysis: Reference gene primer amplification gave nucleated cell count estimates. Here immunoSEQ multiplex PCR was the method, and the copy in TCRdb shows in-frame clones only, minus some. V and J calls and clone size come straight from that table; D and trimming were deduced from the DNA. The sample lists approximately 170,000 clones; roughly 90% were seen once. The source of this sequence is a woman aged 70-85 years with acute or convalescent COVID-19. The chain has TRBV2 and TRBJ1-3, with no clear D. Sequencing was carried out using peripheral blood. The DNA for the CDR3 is TGTGCCAGCAGTCCAGGTCGAAGCTCTGGAAACACCATATATTTT. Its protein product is CASSPGRSSGNTIYF.